Below, 21 T cell receptor beta chains from the same sample are listed, as sequenced in a study of blood T cells in healthy people across ages. For the second PCR, which ran for about 7 to 11 cycles, a sample-barcoded 5' primer and a J-beta primer mix were used. TCRdb fed the 5' RACE reads into MiXCR, producing one record per CDR3 protein. The sample lists 750,000 to 950,000 distinct CDR3 sequences; roughly 24% were seen once. The same data also went into a second study, on T cells of mothers and their children.

The sequenced sample consisted of blood. These receptors were collected from a boy aged 5-17 years in good health.

This clonotype has just a few counts. J is TRBJ2-1 and V is TRBV6-1; the D gene is possibly TRBD1 (5 bases). CDR1 is MNHNS, CDR2 SASEGT, per germline. V lost 11 bases, J lost 3 bases, and 14 bases lay in between. This CDR3 has 13 amino acids. CDR3 bases: TGTGCCGGCACTCCAGGGATCTACAATGAGCAGTTCTTC. Protein: CAGTPGIYNEQFF.

The V and J genes are TRBV6-2 or TRBV6-3 and TRBJ1-2; D is possibly TRBD1 (6 bases). Trimming stripped 0 bases from V and 0 bases from J, with 11 bases between. The CDR3 covers 16 residues. The germline V gene encodes CDR1 MNHEY and CDR2 SVGEGT. The CDR3 nucleotides are TGTGCCAGCAGTTACTCTCGAGACAGGCCTAACTATGGCTACACCTTC. It translates to CASSYSRDRPNYGYTF.

The chain joins TRBV7-2 to TRBJ2-7, with D hard to call. Germline CDR1 is SGHTA and CDR2 is FQGNSA. The V gene lost 3 bases and the J gene lost 11 bases, with 11 bases spanning the gap. This CDR3 has 11 residues. CDR3 in amino acids: CASSLPPVKYF. CDR3 bases: TGTGCCAGCAGCTTGCCGCCAGTGAAGTACTTC.

This clonotype has more than one count but fewer than ten. The genes are TRBV20-1 and TRBJ2-5, with 8 bases identical to TRBD2. The ends lost 6 bases at V and 5 bases at J; junction bases unmatched: 2. The CDR3 has 11 residues. Germline-derived CDR1 and CDR2 are DFQATT and SNEGSKA (reference sequence). For the CDR3, the DNA is TGCAGTGCCGGGGGGGGGGAGACCCAGTACTTC. Its translation is CSAGGGETQYF.

The chain uses TRBV28 and TRBJ2-5; TRBD2 aligns across 14 bases. The CDR3 spans 16 residues. V shed 2 bases, J shed 11 bases, and the junction held 10 bases outside the gene matches. Per germline, CDR1 MDHEN and CDR2 SYDVKM. The CDR3 DNA is TGTGCCAGCAGTTTAACACGAGGACTAGCGGGGGGTACGCAGTACTTC. Its protein product is CASSLTRGLAGGTQYF.

The chain carries TRBV29-1 and TRBJ2-7, with TRBD1 identical over 7 bases. The ends lost 0 bases at V and 4 bases at J; junction bases unmatched: 6. CDR1 and CDR2 from the germline V gene are SQVTM and ANQGSEA. The CDR3 is 14 residues long. The CDR3 region has the DNA TGCAGCGTTGAAGACGACAGGGAAGCGTACGAGCAGTACTTC. Translation: CSVEDDREAYEQYF.

There are a few counts of this clonotype. The rearrangement links TRBV29-1 to TRBJ1-2, with 8 bases aligning to TRBD1. Per the germline V gene, CDR1 is SQVTM and CDR2 is ANQGSEA. The CDR3 is 13 residues long. Germline trimming cut 4 bases from V and 4 bases from J; bases unmatched to any gene: 5. CDR3 residues: CSVARGHGYGYTF. The CDR3 DNA reads TGCAGCGTTGCCAGGGGGCATGGCTATGGCTACACCTTC.

The chain is built from TRBV27 and TRBJ1-1, with 9 bases identical to TRBD1. Germline V gene sequence: CDR1 MNHEY, CDR2 SMNVEV (reference sequence). The CDR3 length is 12 residues. V was pared by 4 bases and J by 8 bases, with 2 bases of the junction left unmatched. This CDR3 reads CASSYGQGEAFF. The CDR3 DNA sequence: TGTGCCAGCAGTTACGGACAGGGGGAAGCTTTCTTT.

CDR3 sequence reads: CASSPTDLSGTGSYTF. In nucleotides, the CDR3 is TGCGCCAGCAGCCCAACCGACCTCTCCGGGACAGGGAGCTACACCTTC. The chain employs TRBV4-1 and TRBJ1-2; 9 bases align to TRBD1. CDR3 length: 16 residues. Germline trimming cut 4 bases from V and 9 bases from J; bases unmatched to any gene: 15. CDR1 and CDR2 from the germline V gene are MGHRA and YSYEKL.

This chain connects TRBV20-1 to TRBJ2-7; 7 bases fit TRBD1. Per the germline V gene, CDR1 is DFQATT and CDR2 is SNEGSKA (reference sequence). V shed 5 bases, J shed 3 bases, and the junction held 10 bases outside the gene matches. This CDR3 has 14 residues. In DNA form, the CDR3 reads TGCAGTGCTCTCCCCCTAAGGACAGGCTACGAGCAGTACTTC. This sequence encodes CSALPLRTGYEQYF.

V and J are TRBV29-1 and TRBJ2-4; possible D gene TRBD2, 6 bases. Germline V gene lookup returns CDR1 SQVTM and CDR2 ANQGSEA. V lost 0 bases and J 1 base, leaving 10 bases between the germline ends. This CDR3 is 15 amino acids long. CDR3 DNA sequence: TGCAGCGTTGAAGACGGGGGAGAGGCCAAAAACATTCAGTACTTC. It yields the protein CSVEDGGEAKNIQYF.

The chain combines TRBV5-1 with TRBJ2-3, with 7 bases identical to TRBD2. CDR1 is SGHRS and CDR2 is YFSETQ in the germline V gene. This CDR3 has 14 amino acids. Trimming removed 4 bases from V and 5 bases from J; junction bases left unmatched: 7. The CDR3 coding sequence is TGCGCCAGCAGCGTCGGACTAGACAGAGATACGCAGTATTTT. It is translated as CASSVGLDRDTQYF.

V and J are TRBV5-1 and TRBJ2-7, with 10 bases identical to TRBD2. After removal of 5 bases from V and 5 bases from J, the junction contained 10 bases not matched to a gene. The CDR3 has 15 amino acids. Per germline, CDR1 SGHRS and CDR2 YFSETQ. CDR3 sequence (DNA): TGCGCCAGCAGTCGCGTAGCGGGGGGATTCGACGAGCAGTACTTC. This gives the protein CASSRVAGGFDEQYF.

This clonotype was picked up one time. The junction does not match germline at one end; this may be a read error. V is TRBV16 and J is TRBJ2-2, with D unresolved. Germline CDR1 and CDR2: KGHSY and FQNENV. The CDR3 extends over 14 amino acids. The CDR3 DNA reads TGTGCCAACAGCCCCAACAGCGACACCGGGGAGCTGTTTTTT. This codes for CANSPNSDTGELFF. The full variable domain, rest sourced from reference TRBV16 and TRBJ2-2, is GEEVAQTPKHLVRGEGQKAKLYCAPIKGHSYVFWYQQVLKNEFKFLISFQNENVFDETGMPKERFSAKCLPNSPCSLEIQATKLEDSAVYFCANSPNSDTGELFFGEGSRLTVL.

The CDR3 sequence is CASSLAPGLAGGYNEQFF. The CDR3 nucleotides read TGCGCCAGCAGCTTGGCTCCGGGACTAGCGGGGGGCTACAATGAGCAGTTCTTC. V and J are TRBV5-1 and TRBJ2-1; 15 bases align to TRBD2. J gave up 3 bases and V 0 bases, and 4 bases lay outside the gene matches. Germline values: CDR1 SGHRS, CDR2 YFSETQ. The CDR3 covers 18 residues.

This clonotype appeared a few times. V gene TRBV6-5 combines with J gene TRBJ2-5, with 8 positions matching TRBD2. The end of the DNA is better explained by TRBJ2-1, so the J call may be wrong. The CDR3 spans 16 residues. Germline assignment: CDR1 MNHEY and CDR2 SVGAGI. CDR3 residues: CASSYLRLAPGNEQFF. CDR3 coding DNA: TGTGCCAGCAGTTACCTGAGACTAGCGCCTGGGAATGAGCAGTTCTTC.

This clonotype came up a few times. V usage is TRBV6-5 and J usage is TRBJ2-5, with D perhaps matching TRBD1 (5 bases). Near its end, the DNA agrees better with TRBJ2-1, so the J call may be wrong. The CDR3 is made up of 11 amino acids. CDR1 is MNHEY and CDR2 is SVGAGI in the germline V gene. For the CDR3, the DNA is TGTGCCAGCTCTGACAGACTTGAGCAGTTCTTC. It encodes CASSDRLEQFF.

J is TRBJ2-3 and V is TRBV15, with TRBD2 identical over 8 bases. After removal of 0 bases from V and 1 base from J, the junction contained 6 bases not matched to a gene. The CDR3 runs to 17 residues. Germline values: CDR1 LNHNV, CDR2 YYDKDF (reference sequence). CDR3 DNA: TGTGCCACCAGCAGAGATCTGGCGGGGGGTCGCACAGATACGCAGTATTTT. Its protein product is CATSRDLAGGRTDTQYF.

The V and J genes are TRBV29-1 and TRBJ1-2, with 8 bases aligning to TRBD1. The CDR3 has 12 amino acids. Germline trimming cut 6 bases from V and 4 bases from J; bases unmatched to any gene: 4. Germline CDR1 SQVTM, CDR2 ANQGSEA. The CDR3 here is CSVGDRFYGYTF. CDR3 nucleotides: TGCAGCGTGGGGGACAGGTTCTATGGCTACACCTTC.

This clonotype was seen more than once but under ten times. The chain employs TRBV12-3 or TRBV12-4 and TRBJ2-1, with TRBD2 matching over 16 bases. This CDR3 contains 18 residues. J gave up 2 bases and V 8 bases, and 9 bases lay outside the gene matches. CDR3 nucleotides: TGTGCCAGCCGGCCCGGGACTAGCGGGGGGGACACCTACAATGAGCAGTTCTTC. Amino acids: CASRPGTSGGDTYNEQFF.

There are a few counts of this clonotype. The rearrangement joins TRBV7-2 to TRBJ2-2; D is ambiguous. Germline CDR1 and CDR2: SGHTA and FQGNSA. V was clipped by 5 bases and J by 12 bases, with 7 bases between them. The CDR3 is 10 amino acids. The CDR3 DNA reads as TGTGCCAGCAGCCCGGGCCAGCTGTTTTTT. It is translated as CASSPGQLFF.